Below, one T cell receptor (beta chain) is given with its context. The whole isolated RNA underwent reverse transcription, so sequencing captured expressed TCRB transcripts. Sequencing was performed with immunoSEQ multiplex PCR; in TCRdb, only in-frame clones are kept and a portion is missing. The sample records a few hundred thousand clones, more than 11% being singletons. This sample is part of a study of beta chain features in type 1 diabetes. Germline V gene lookup returns CDR1 SGHTA and CDR2 FQGNSA. V was pared by 2 bases and J by 7 bases, with 10 bases of the junction left unmatched. The length of the CDR3 is 17 residues. Naive, central memory, regulatory and stem cell-like memory cells within the CD4+ compartment were sorted using CD45RO/CCR7/CD25/CD127/CD95/CD27.

Sequencing used naive CD4+ T cells from blood. The TCR was taken from a man aged 25-45 years in good health. This chain links TRBV7-2 with TRBJ2-1, with TRBD2 matching 11 bases. CDR3 nucleotides: TGTGCCAGCAGCTTAAATAAATTAGCGGGAGGGATAAATGAGCAGTTCTTC. It is translated as CASSLNKLAGGINEQFF.